Below are 17 T cell receptor beta chains sequenced from a single sample in a study of T cell responses to AZD1222 COVID-19 vaccine. Clones were sequenced by immunoSEQ multiplex PCR, and TCRdb holds only the in-frame ones, with some missing. The sample records roughly 130,000 clones, around 87% being singletons. Sequences were derived from peripheral blood, sampled on day 0 of AZD1222 vaccination. These receptors were obtained from an adult in good health.

This chain uses TRBV5-6 with TRBJ1-1; D gene unclear. Germline V gives CDR1 SGHDT, CDR2 YYEEEE. This CDR3 is built from 14 residues. Trimming cost V 0 bases and J 4 bases, with 10 bases left between them. This chain's CDR3 is CASSLGALITEAFF. The CDR3 DNA follows: TGTGCCAGCAGCTTGGGGGCGCTTATCACTGAAGCTTTCTTT.

The V call is TRBV2, the J call TRBJ2-2; no clear D. The CDR3 is 12 amino acids. Per the germline V gene, CDR1 is SNHLY and CDR2 is FYNNEI. V gave up 8 bases and J gave up 3 bases, with 7 bases separating them. The CDR3 sequence is CASGKDTGELFF. The DNA of the CDR3 is TGTGCCAGCGGGAAGGACACCGGGGAGCTGTTTTTT.

The chain employs TRBV12-3 or TRBV12-4 and TRBJ1-5, with D unclear. With 6 bases removed from V and 10 bases from J, the gap between germline ends came to 13 bases. This CDR3 spans 12 amino acids. This chain's CDR3 is CASSLDGRPQHF. DNA for the CDR3: TGTGCCAGCAGCCTGGATGGCCGACCCCAGCATTTT.

The V gene is TRBV18, the J gene TRBJ1-1; perhaps TRBD1 as D (6 bases). Germline lookup yields CDR1 KGHSH and CDR2 LQKENI. The CDR3 is 16 residues long. The germline V and J ends were trimmed by 2 bases and 5 bases, with 18 bases remaining between them. This CDR3 is CASSPSSKGESTEAFF. CDR3 bases: TGTGCCAGCTCACCATCCAGTAAGGGGGAGTCGACTGAAGCTTTCTTT.

The V and J genes are TRBV7-2 and TRBJ2-7; D is unresolved. The CDR3 runs 14 residues. Trimming cost V 4 bases and J 3 bases, with 13 bases left between them. Germline V gene lookup returns CDR1 SGHTA and CDR2 FQGNSA. CDR3 sequence (DNA): TGTGCCAGCAGCTCTTCGCTGACAAACTACGAGCAGTACTTC. Translating gives CASSSSLTNYEQYF.

The chain combines TRBV19 with TRBJ1-2; D not resolved. The V gene lost 5 bases and the J gene lost 2 bases, with 18 bases spanning the gap. This CDR3 has 16 residues. Germline V gives CDR1 LNHDA, CDR2 SQIVND (reference sequence). The CDR3 DNA sequence: TGTGCCAGTAGTCCCGGAGGCTCGGAGTCAAACTATGGCTACACCTTC. Protein: CASSPGGSESNYGYTF.

The chain uses TRBV21-1 and TRBJ2-7; the table gives TRBD2 as D, unverified against the DNA. TRBV21-1 represents a pseudogene. This CDR3 is built from 14 residues. This chain's CDR3 is CASTPPVLSYEQYF. The CDR3 nucleotides read TGTGCCAGCACCCCGCCGGTTCTGTCCTACGAGCAGTACTTC.

This clone was picked up a small number of times. This rearrangement joins TRBV28 to TRBJ1-3; 7 nucleotides agree with TRBD1. Germline CDR1 and CDR2: MDHEN and SYDVKM. Trimming cost V 6 bases and J 4 bases; bases outside gene matches: 6. This CDR3 comprises 14 residues. CDR3 sequence reads: CASSSVTGGNTIYF. CDR3 bases: TGTGCCAGCAGCTCCGTGACAGGGGGAAACACCATATATTTT.

The genes are TRBV7-2 and TRBJ2-3; no clear D. The ends were cut back, 2 bases at V and 5 bases at J, with 8 bases in the middle. The germline gives CDR1 SGHTA, CDR2 FQGNSA. This CDR3 is built from 13 residues. CDR3 sequence (DNA): TGTGCCAGCAGCTTACTCCTCCGAGATACGCAGTATTTT. It encodes CASSLLLRDTQYF.

The V gene is TRBV7-2, the J gene TRBJ2-7, with 11 positions matching TRBD1. The germline gives CDR1 SGHTA, CDR2 FQGNSA. The length of the CDR3 is 16 residues. J lost 9 bases, V lost 5 bases, and 15 bases had no gene match. CDR3 in amino acids: CASSTRPGQGDAGQYF. DNA for the CDR3: TGTGCCAGCAGCACCCGGCCGGGACAGGGGGACGCCGGGCAGTACTTC. The full variable domain, its missing parts supplied by reference TRBV7-2 and TRBJ2-7, is GAGVSQSPSNKVTEKGKDVELRCDPISGHTALYWYRQSLGQGLEFLIYFQGNSAPDKSGLPSDRFSAERTGGSVSTLTIQRTQQEDSAVYLCASSTRPGQGDAGQYFGPGTRLTVT.

The chain carries TRBV5-1 and TRBJ1-1; 9 positions match TRBD1. This CDR3 contains 16 residues. The junction had 3 bases not matched to a gene; V was cut back by 0 bases and J by 0 bases. Germline V gives CDR1 SGHRS, CDR2 YFSETQ. CDR3 sequence reads: CASSLVGTGLNTEAFF. CDR3 nucleotide sequence: TGCGCCAGCAGCTTGGTGGGGACAGGGTTGAACACTGAAGCTTTCTTT.

V usage is TRBV30 and J usage is TRBJ1-1; D is possibly TRBD1 (6 bases). The CDR3 sequence is 15 residues long. Trimming removed 4 bases at V and 0 bases at J, with 15 bases between. Germline V CDR1 and CDR2: GTSNPN, SVGIG (reference sequence). CDR3 region: CAWIHYRQVNTEAFF. The CDR3 region has the DNA TGTGCCTGGATTCATTATCGACAGGTGAACACTGAAGCTTTCTTT.

On this clone itself: In the same sample, other DNA sequences code for this CDR3. The CDR3 sequence: CASSQGQGSYEQYF. In nucleotides, the CDR3 is TGTGCCAGCAGCCAAGGCCAGGGATCCTACGAGCAGTACTTC. The gene calls are TRBV3-1 (or the pseudogene TRBV3-2) and TRBJ2-7, with D tentatively TRBD1 (5 bases). There are 14 residues in the CDR3. The V and J ends lost 1 base and 1 base respectively, with 8 bases between them. Germline CDR1 LGHDT, CDR2 YNNKEL (reference sequence).

The chain couples TRBV5-1 to TRBJ2-7, with 7 bases that match TRBD2. CDR3 length equals 15 residues. With V trimmed by 1 base and J by 6 bases, 10 bases remained unmatched. Germline CDR1 SGHRS, CDR2 YFSETQ. CDR3 protein: CASSLTGSGVSEQYF. The DNA for the CDR3 is TGCGCCAGCAGCTTGACTGGAAGCGGGGTAAGCGAGCAGTACTTC.

The rearrangement uses TRBV9 and TRBJ2-3; D might be TRBD1 (5 bases). The CDR3 totals 17 residues. Trimming took 6 bases from V and 0 from J, leaving 20 bases between them. Germline V CDR1 and CDR2: SGDLS, YYNGEE. Here the CDR3 DNA reads TGTGCCAGCACCGTCGGTCCAGGGATCATTAGCACAGATACGCAGTATTTT. Protein product: CASTVGPGIISTDTQYF.

The chain couples TRBV6-5 to TRBJ1-5; the D gene is possibly TRBD1 (6 bases). Trimming cost V 6 bases and J 6 bases, with 18 bases left between them. CDR1 and CDR2 from the germline V gene are MNHEY and SVGAGI. The length of the CDR3 is 15 residues. The CDR3 region is CASSSGAGFGQPQHF. The CDR3 DNA sequence: TGTGCCAGCAGCTCAGGGGCGGGGTTTGGTCAGCCCCAGCATTTT.

The V gene is TRBV27, the J gene TRBJ2-7; perhaps TRBD2 as D (5 bases). The V gene lost 0 bases and the J gene lost 6 bases, with 12 bases spanning the gap. Looked up from germline, CDR1 is MNHEY and CDR2 is SMNVEV (reference sequence). The CDR3 length is 14 residues. The CDR3 reads CASSLSLVAGEQYF. CDR3 nucleotide sequence: TGTGCCAGCAGTTTATCCCTAGTGGCGGGCGAGCAGTACTTC.